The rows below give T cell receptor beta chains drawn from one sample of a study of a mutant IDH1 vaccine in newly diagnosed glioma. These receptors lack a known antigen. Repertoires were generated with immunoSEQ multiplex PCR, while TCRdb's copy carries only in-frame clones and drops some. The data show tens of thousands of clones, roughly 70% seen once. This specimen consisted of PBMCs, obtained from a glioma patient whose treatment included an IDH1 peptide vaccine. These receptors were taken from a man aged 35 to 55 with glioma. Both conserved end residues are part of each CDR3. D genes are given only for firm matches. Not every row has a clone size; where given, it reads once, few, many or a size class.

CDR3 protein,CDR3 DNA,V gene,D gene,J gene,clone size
CASSRDAGTGEETQYF,TGTGCCAGCAGTCGGGATGCCGGGACAGGGGAAGAGACCCAGTACTTC,TRBV27,TRBD1,TRBJ2-5,-
CASSFRTLGPYGYTF,TGTGCCAGCAGCTTCCGGACCCTGGGACCCTATGGCTACACCTTC,TRBV13,-,TRBJ1-2,once
CASSVDRVSYNEQFF,TGTGCCAGCAGTGTGGACAGAGTCTCCTACAATGAGCAGTTCTTC,TRBV6-1,-,TRBJ2-1,-
CASARTAGVLSGNTIYF,TGCGCCAGCGCCCGGACGGCGGGGGTGCTAAGTGGAAACACCATATATTTT,TRBV5-1,-,TRBJ1-3,-
CASSLGRLAGTGELFF,TGTGCCAGCAGCTTAGGGCGGCTAGCTGGCACCGGGGAGCTGTTTTTT,TRBV7-9,-,TRBJ2-2,-
CASSFSIAGGNNEQFF,TGCGCCAGCAGCTTCTCTATAGCGGGAGGGAACAATGAGCAGTTCTTC,TRBV5-1,TRBD2,TRBJ2-1,few
CASSPGQGREKLFF,TGCGCCAGCAGCCCGGGACAGGGGCGTGAAAAACTGTTTTTT,TRBV5-1,TRBD1,TRBJ1-4,few
CASSLWDRRANTEAFF,TGTGCCAGCAGCCTTTGGGACAGGAGGGCGAACACTGAAGCTTTCTTT,TRBV11-2,TRBD1,TRBJ1-1,-
CAISEYGTDEAFF,TGTGCCATCAGTGAGTATGGGACAGATGAAGCTTTCTTT,TRBV10-3,TRBD1,TRBJ1-1,-
CASRDPYREAKNIQYF,TGTGCCAGCAGGGATCCTTACCGGGAAGCCAAAAACATTCAGTACTTC,TRBV2,-,TRBJ2-4,-
CASSKGEAGGQNEQFF,TGTGCCAGCAGCAAAGGGGAAGCGGGAGGGCAAAATGAGCAGTTCTTC,TRBV21-1,-,TRBJ2-1,few
CASSQGAAETQYF,TGCGCCAGCAGTCAAGGGGCCGCAGAGACCCAGTACTTC,TRBV10-1,-,TRBJ2-5,-
CSVRTTSGRAAPSTDTQYF,TGCAGCGTTCGAACGACTAGCGGGAGGGCCGCTCCTAGCACAGATACGCAGTATTTT,TRBV29-1,TRBD2,TRBJ2-3,-
CASSGSGGAGREAFF,TGTGCCAGCAGCGGATCAGGGGGGGCAGGTCGTGAAGCTTTCTTT,TRBV9,TRBD1,TRBJ1-1,-
CASSPGDRLVLAKNIQYF,TGTGCCAGCTCACCTGGTGACAGACTAGTTCTAGCCAAAAACATTCAGTACTTC,TRBV18,-,TRBJ2-4,few
CASSARDEQFF,TGTGCCAGCAGTGCAAGGGATGAGCAGTTCTTC,TRBV2,-,TRBJ2-1,-
CASSEAGTGGDEQFF,TGTGCCAGCAGTGAAGCAGGGACAGGGGGCGATGAGCAGTTCTTC,TRBV2,TRBD1,TRBJ2-1,-
CASSLPPGGLAKNIQYF,TGTGCCAGCAGCTTACCCCCGGGGGGTCTAGCCAAAAACATTCAGTACTTC,TRBV11-2,TRBD2,TRBJ2-4,-
CASSRGQLNSYEQYF,TGTGCCAGCAGTAGAGGACAGCTGAACTCCTACGAGCAGTACTTC,TRBV27,-,TRBJ2-7,-
CSVEDGDSYGYTF,TGCAGCGTTGAAGATGGGGACAGCTATGGCTACACCTTC,TRBV29-1,TRBD1,TRBJ1-2,-
CASSISWDNEKLFF,TGTGCCAGTAGTATATCATGGGATAATGAAAAACTGTTTTTT,TRBV19,-,TRBJ1-4,-
CASSLEGSRSEQYF,TGTGCCAGCAGCTTAGAGGGCTCAAGAAGCGAGCAGTACTTC,TRBV11-2,-,TRBJ2-7,-
CASSQEYSGNTIYF,TGCGCCAGCAGCCAAGAATACTCTGGAAACACCATATATTTT,TRBV4-1,-,TRBJ1-3,-
CASGRESRTEAFF,TGTGCCTCGGGGAGGGAGTCCAGGACTGAAGCTTTCTTT,TRBV30,-,TRBJ1-1,-
CASSQSTVDRGRRNEQFF,TGTGCCAGCAGCCAATCAACAGTCGACAGGGGGCGCCGCAATGAGCAGTTCTTC,TRBV11-3,TRBD1,TRBJ2-1,-
CASSYPSGRDTQYF,TGTGCCAGCAGTTACCCTAGCGGGCGAGATACGCAGTATTTT,TRBV6-6,TRBD2,TRBJ2-3,few
CASRKEGSWDNEQFF,TGTGCCAGCAGGAAGGAAGGGAGTTGGGACAATGAGCAGTTCTTC,TRBV27,-,TRBJ2-1,-
CASRDPTGPGNTEAFF,TGTGCCAGCAGAGACCCGACAGGGCCAGGGAACACTGAAGCTTTCTTT,TRBV11-3,TRBD1,TRBJ1-1,-
CASSWDIRNQPQHF,TGTGCCAGCAGTTGGGACATACGAAATCAGCCCCAGCATTTT,TRBV28,-,TRBJ1-5,-
CASSIWDRAYNEQFF,TGTGCCAGTAGTATTTGGGACAGGGCCTACAATGAGCAGTTCTTC,TRBV19,TRBD1,TRBJ2-1,-
CASSFRGNEQFF,TGTGCCAGCAGCTTTAGAGGTAATGAGCAGTTCTTC,TRBV11-2,-,TRBJ2-1,-
CASSTLTGLDTEAFF,TGTGCCAGCAGTACCTTGACAGGTCTCGACACTGAAGCTTTCTTT,TRBV28,-,TRBJ1-1,-